This passage covers 19 T cell receptor beta chains from one sample sequenced in a study of CD8+CD57+ T cells in acquired aplastic anemia. Using genomic DNA as the template, TCR beta VDJ and CDR3 profiling was carried out. TCRdb re-derived calls from the reads in MiXCR, one entry per CDR3 protein. The data contain approximately 190,000 distinct CDR3 sequences, roughly half of them singletons. Patients who underwent sequencing had shown CD8+CD57+ cell expansion by flow cytometry. Sequencing was performed on sorted CD4+, CD8+, or CD8+CD57+ T cells (not recorded which) from PBMCs. The origin of the receptors is a human donor with aplastic anemia.

This clonotype occurred many times. This sequence joins TRBV25-1 and TRBJ2-2; TRBD1 matches 7 bases. CDR1 MGHDK and CDR2 SYGVNS come from the germline V gene. V gave up 4 bases and J gave up 0 bases; unmatched junction bases: 11. The CDR3 length is 18 residues. The CDR3 coding sequence is TGTGCCAGCAGTGTACGGGACAGAGCATCCGCGAACACCGGGGAGCTGTTTTTT. This translates into CASSVRDRASANTGELFF.

This clonotype was counted at least ten times. The CDR3 DNA sequence: TGTGCCAGCAGTCAGCGGCGTTTAGGGCTCTACGAGCAGTACTTC. Its protein product is CASSQRRLGLYEQYF. The chain is built from TRBV12-3 or TRBV12-4 and TRBJ2-7; perhaps TRBD2 as D (5 bases). The CDR3 loop spans 15 amino acids. Trimming shortened V by 5 bases and J by 3 bases, and 17 bases separated the two germline ends.

This chain uses TRBV9 with TRBJ1-2, with 8 bases lining up with TRBD1. There are 13 residues in the CDR3. Germline V gene lookup returns CDR1 SGDLS and CDR2 YYNGEE. The ends lost 0 bases at V and 7 bases at J; junction bases unmatched: 2. CDR3 loop: CASSVDDRGGYTF. CDR3 coding DNA: TGTGCCAGCAGCGTAGATGACAGGGGTGGCTACACCTTC.

CDR3: CASSPRQGVSYGYTF. The CDR3 DNA reads as TGTGCCAGCTCACCAAGGCAGGGGGTTTCCTATGGCTACACCTTC. The rearrangement joins TRBV18 to TRBJ1-2; 7 positions match TRBD1. V lost 2 bases and J lost 4; bases outside the gene matches: 7. The CDR3 runs 15 residues. Germline V CDR1 and CDR2: KGHSH, LQKENI.

The V call is TRBV10-2, the J call TRBJ1-5; the D is unclear. Per germline, CDR1 WSHSY and CDR2 SAAADI. The CDR3 spans 16 residues. V was shortened by 4 bases and J by 5 bases, with 18 bases between the two germline ends. CDR3 residues: CASSGPPTGMHQPQHF. The CDR3 DNA reads TGCGCCAGCAGTGGGCCACCCACGGGGATGCATCAGCCCCAGCATTTT.

Of note for this clonotype: This may arise from a read error, as a much more abundant clone is one base away. This chain uses TRBV2 with TRBJ1-3; D unclear. The CDR3 runs 15 residues. The germline V gene encodes CDR1 SNHLY and CDR2 FYNNEI. The CDR3 DNA is TGTACCAGCAGTGAAGGGCCAGCCTCTGGAAACACCATATATTTT. It yields the protein CTSSEGPASGNTIYF.

V gene TRBV10-2 combines with J gene TRBJ2-7; D is unresolved. The CDR3 spans 13 residues. V shed 7 bases and J shed 3 bases, with 13 bases lying between them. Germline V gives CDR1 WSHSY, CDR2 SAAADI. Written as DNA, the CDR3 is TGCGCCAGCATGGGGTTACAGTTCTACGAGCAGTACTTC. Protein product: CASMGLQFYEQYF.

This clonotype was seen only a few times. The chain couples TRBV4-2 to TRBJ2-1, with TRBD2 matching 10 bases. Germline trimming cut 4 bases from V and 6 bases from J; bases unmatched to any gene: 21. The CDR3 runs 20 residues. The germline CDR1 and CDR2 sequences are LGHNA and YNFKEQ. The CDR3 nucleotides are TGTGCCAGCAGCCCCATGGGACTAGCGACCGGGCAGCCCTTCCGCAATGAGCAGTTCTTC. It is translated as CASSPMGLATGQPFRNEQFF.

This clonotype has ten or more counts. The chain is built from TRBV29-1 and TRBJ1-5; tentatively, D is TRBD1 (6 bases). Germline assignment: CDR1 SQVTM and CDR2 ANQGSEA. CDR3 size: 13 residues. V lost 6 bases to trimming and J lost 5 bases, with 14 bases between them. The CDR3 DNA sequence: TGCAGCGTGAGTGGAGGGGGAGATCAGCCCCAGCATTTT. It translates to CSVSGGGDQPQHF.

This chain connects TRBV19 to TRBJ2-1; D gene unclear. The CDR3 is 13 amino acids. Germline-derived CDR1 and CDR2 are LNHDA and SQIVND (reference sequence). The ends were cut back, 3 bases at V and 6 bases at J, with 9 bases in the middle. CDR3 loop: CASSMVLSNEQFF. DNA for the CDR3: TGTGCCAGTAGTATGGTCCTGTCCAATGAGCAGTTCTTC.

This clonotype was picked up many times. The CDR3 DNA reads TGTGCCAGCAGCACCCACGGACAGGGGGGACCGAATAATGAAAAACTGTTTTTT. Translating it yields CASSTHGQGGPNNEKLFF. V and J are TRBV7-9 and TRBJ1-4; the match to TRBD1 covers 10 bases. The germline V gene has CDR1 SEHNR and CDR2 FQNEAQ (reference sequence). V shed 5 bases, J shed 4 bases, and the junction held 13 bases outside the gene matches. This CDR3 has 18 amino acids.

The rearrangement uses TRBV6-4 and TRBJ2-3; 10 bases are a match to TRBD2. After removal of 4 bases from V and 3 bases from J, the junction contained 4 bases not matched to a gene. Germline CDR1 and CDR2: MRHNA and SNTAGT. This CDR3 contains 15 residues. CDR3 residues: CASSASGSGTDTQYF. CDR3 coding DNA: TGTGCCAGCAGTGCTAGCGGGAGCGGGACAGATACGCAGTATTTT.

The chain recombines TRBV20-1 with TRBJ2-5; D gene ambiguous. The germline V gene has CDR1 DFQATT and CDR2 SNEGSKA (reference sequence). Deletions cut 1 base from V and 2 bases from J, with 11 bases between. The CDR3 is made up of 14 amino acids. The CDR3, as DNA: TGCAGTGCTAGAGGTGCGCGAACTCAAGAGACCCAGTACTTC. Encoded protein: CSARGARTQETQYF.

This chain uses TRBV5-1 with TRBJ1-6; TRBD1 is a possible D gene (6 bases). The V end was cut by 0 bases, the J end by 5 bases, with 15 bases between. Per the germline V gene, CDR1 is SGHRS and CDR2 is YFSETQ. CDR3 length equals 17 residues. The CDR3 sequence is CASSLGGTGTHNSPLHF. DNA for the CDR3: TGCGCCAGCAGCTTGGGGGGCACCGGGACACATAATTCACCCCTCCACTTT.

The gene calls are TRBV2 and TRBJ2-5; 10 nucleotides match TRBD2. CDR1 is SNHLY and CDR2 is FYNNEI in the germline V gene. The CDR3 covers 16 residues. J lost 5 bases, V lost 1 base, and 7 bases had no gene match. This CDR3 reads CASSEGAGGPKETQYF. DNA for the CDR3: TGTGCCAGCAGTGAAGGAGCGGGAGGGCCGAAGGAGACCCAGTACTTC.

The chain recombines TRBV15 with TRBJ2-5; 9 bases are a match to TRBD1. With V trimmed by 0 bases and J by 1 base, 6 bases remained unmatched. CDR3 size: 17 residues. Germline CDR1 LNHNV, CDR2 YYDKDF (reference sequence). The CDR3 protein is CATSRDDRGASQETQYF. The CDR3 coding sequence is TGTGCCACCAGCAGAGACGACAGGGGGGCATCCCAAGAGACCCAGTACTTC.

V gene TRBV5-4 combines with J gene TRBJ2-7; 10 bases are shared with TRBD2. The CDR3 is made up of 15 amino acids. The ends lost 4 bases at V and 9 bases at J; junction bases unmatched: 13. The germline CDR1 and CDR2 sequences are SGHNT and YYREEE (reference sequence). The CDR3: CASSNLSSGRTVQYF. The CDR3 bases are TGTGCCAGCAGCAATCTATCTAGCGGGAGAACGGTGCAGTACTTC.

The chain combines TRBV10-3 with TRBJ2-7; TRBD1 is a possible D gene (5 bases). The CDR3 is 14 amino acids. The V gene's germline CDR1 is ENHRY and CDR2 SYGVKD. Trimming pared 4 bases from V and 3 bases from J, leaving 13 bases between. The CDR3 bases are TGTGCCATCAGTGCTACAGGCTTACACTACGAGCAGTACTTC. Its protein is CAISATGLHYEQYF.

V usage is TRBV10-3 and J usage is TRBJ2-4, with 9 bases lining up with TRBD1. This CDR3 region has 16 residues. Losses at the gene ends were 2 bases for V and 7 bases for J; bases not matched to a gene: 9. Germline-derived CDR1 and CDR2 are ENHRY and SYGVKD. The CDR3 sequence: CAISEPSRDRVNIQYF. The CDR3 DNA reads as TGTGCCATCAGTGAGCCTTCCCGGGACAGGGTCAACATTCAGTACTTC.